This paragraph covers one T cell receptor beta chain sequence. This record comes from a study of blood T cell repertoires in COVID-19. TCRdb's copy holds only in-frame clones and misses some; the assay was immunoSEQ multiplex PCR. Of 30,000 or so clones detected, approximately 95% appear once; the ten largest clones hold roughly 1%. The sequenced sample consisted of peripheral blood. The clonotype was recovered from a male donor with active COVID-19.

CDR3 region: CASSLGAAGGGETQYF. The CDR3 DNA follows: TGCGCCAGCAGCTTGGGGGCGGCGGGGGGAGGAGAGACCCAGTACTTC. The rearrangement joins TRBV5-1 to TRBJ2-5; 8 bases are shared with TRBD2. V was clipped by 0 bases and J by 4 bases; unmatched bases: 8. CDR1 SGHRS and CDR2 YFSETQ come from the germline V gene. The CDR3 runs 16 residues.